Sequencing of this T cell receptor beta chain was carried out in a study of OX40 agonist ivuxolimab in advanced cancers. Study context: Aged roughly 23 to 80 with a mean of about 60 years, they were about 78% male.

Broader study findings: Antigen specificity was not determined for the expanded peripheral T cells.

Sequenced by immunoSEQ multiplex PCR; TCRdb stores in-frame clones only, minus some. The sample contains 50,000 or so clones, over 75% of which appear only once. This CDR3 comprises 13 residues. V was shortened by 3 bases and J by 3 bases, with 8 bases between the two germline ends. Looked up from germline, CDR1 is LNHDA and CDR2 is SQIVND (reference sequence). On this clone itself: Antigen specificity is unknown.

The receptor's source is an adult with an advanced solid tumor such as melanoma, head and neck, liver or kidney cancer. The chain carries TRBV19 and TRBJ1-1; D remains unclear. Sample: CD4+ or CD8+ T cells sorted from blood, taken in a trial of the OX40 agonist ivuxolimab. The CDR3 nucleotides read TGTGCCAGTAGTATGCAACGGGACACTGAAGCTTTCTTT. Amino acids: CASSMQRDTEAFF.